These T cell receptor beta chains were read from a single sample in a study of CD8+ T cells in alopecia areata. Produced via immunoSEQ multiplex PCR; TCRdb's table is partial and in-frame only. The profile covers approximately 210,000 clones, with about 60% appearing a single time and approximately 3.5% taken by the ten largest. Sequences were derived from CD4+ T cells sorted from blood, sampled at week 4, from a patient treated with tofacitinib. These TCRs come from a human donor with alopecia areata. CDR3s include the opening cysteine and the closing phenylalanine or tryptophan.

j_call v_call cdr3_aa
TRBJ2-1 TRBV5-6 CASSWTGGPYNEQFF
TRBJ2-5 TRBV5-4 CASSGASQETQYF
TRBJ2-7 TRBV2 CASSLGDGEQYF
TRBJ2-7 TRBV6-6 CASSSESEQYF
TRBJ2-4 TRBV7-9 CASSLGQTGPNIQYF
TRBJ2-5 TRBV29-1 CSALDRGETQYF
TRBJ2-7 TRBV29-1 CSVSRTSEGEQYF
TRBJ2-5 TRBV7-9 CASSRRGEETQYF
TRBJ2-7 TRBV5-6 CASSLWGPGLARYEQYF
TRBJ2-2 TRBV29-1 CSAYHPGQGTGELFF
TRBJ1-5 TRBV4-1 CASSLISEGRNFNQPQHF
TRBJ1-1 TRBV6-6 CASWAPMNTEAFF
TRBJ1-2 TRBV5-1 CASSFTGPTYGYTF
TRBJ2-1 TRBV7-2 CASSFVGTSGDEQFF
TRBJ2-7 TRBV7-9 CASSLPGALSYEQYF
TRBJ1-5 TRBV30 CAWTAGDQPQHF
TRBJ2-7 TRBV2 CASNRYSYEQYF
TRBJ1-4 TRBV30 CAWTGGADEKLFF
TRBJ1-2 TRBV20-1 CSVPGGYGYTF
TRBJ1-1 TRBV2 CASGPHTEAFF
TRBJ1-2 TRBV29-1 CSVVRGRSGYTF
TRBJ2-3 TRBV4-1 CASSQGRTDTQYF
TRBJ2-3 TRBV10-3 CAISGTGGTDTQYF
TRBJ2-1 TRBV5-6 CASSSIMRGARAYNEQFF
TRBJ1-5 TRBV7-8 CASSPDSGGLNQPQHF
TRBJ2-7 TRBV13 CASSGFPHEQYF
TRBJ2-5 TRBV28 CASRGTGRWQETQYF
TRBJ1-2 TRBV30 CAWSVMAGQGMGGYTF
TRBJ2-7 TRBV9 CASSATGTSVEQYF
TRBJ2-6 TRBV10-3 CARGQTSGSGANVLTF
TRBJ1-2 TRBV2 CASSGRQGADGYTF
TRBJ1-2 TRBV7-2 CASSLVRVDGYTF
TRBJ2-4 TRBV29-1 CSVRGRLAKNIQYF
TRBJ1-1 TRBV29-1 CSVDVVGTEAFF
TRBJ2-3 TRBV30 CAWSNKAVRTDTQYF
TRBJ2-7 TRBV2 CASGLTGPLEQYF
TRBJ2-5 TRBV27 CASSPGLAGARGETQYF
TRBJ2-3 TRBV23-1 CASSQWGTGLPDTQYF
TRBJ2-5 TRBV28 CASTRQGTQGTQYF
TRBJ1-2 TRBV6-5 CASSSIQAFHGYTF
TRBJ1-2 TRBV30 CAWSRDRVPGYTF
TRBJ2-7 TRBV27 CASSFRVGSPSSYEQYF
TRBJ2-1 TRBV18 CASSPRGAHNEQFF
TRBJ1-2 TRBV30 CAWSARARYGYTF
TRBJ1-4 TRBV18 CASSSRDEKLFF
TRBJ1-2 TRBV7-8 CASSLDRARSNYGYTF
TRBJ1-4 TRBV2 CASEDEKLFF
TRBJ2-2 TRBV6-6 CASLLRSRGNTGELFF
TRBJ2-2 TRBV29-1 CSVTIGTTGELFF